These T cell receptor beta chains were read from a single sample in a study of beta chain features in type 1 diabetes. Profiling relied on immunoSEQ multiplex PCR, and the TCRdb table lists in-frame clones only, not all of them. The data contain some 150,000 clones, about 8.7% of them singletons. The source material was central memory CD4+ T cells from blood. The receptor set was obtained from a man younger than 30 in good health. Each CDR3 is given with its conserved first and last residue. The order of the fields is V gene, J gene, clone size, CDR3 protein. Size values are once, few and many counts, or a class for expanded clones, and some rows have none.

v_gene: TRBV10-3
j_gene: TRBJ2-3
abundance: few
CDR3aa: CAISPLAGDGDTQYF

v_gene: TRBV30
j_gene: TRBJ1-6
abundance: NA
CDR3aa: CAWRGRDNSPLHF

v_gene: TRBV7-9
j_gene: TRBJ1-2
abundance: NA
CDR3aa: CASSLRGMEDGYTF

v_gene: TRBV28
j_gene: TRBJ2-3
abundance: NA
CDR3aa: CASSSSGGRDTQYF

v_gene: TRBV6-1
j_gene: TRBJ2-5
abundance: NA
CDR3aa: CASSEALGQGLTQYF

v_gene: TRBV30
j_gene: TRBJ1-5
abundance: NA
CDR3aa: CAWGQGAHNQPQHF

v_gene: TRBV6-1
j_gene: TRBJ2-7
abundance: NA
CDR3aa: CASSEGSRVPRGQYF

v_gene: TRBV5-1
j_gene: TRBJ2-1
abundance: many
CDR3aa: CASSLDRSSYNEQFF

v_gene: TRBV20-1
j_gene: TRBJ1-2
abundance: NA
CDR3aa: CSPDSNYGYTF

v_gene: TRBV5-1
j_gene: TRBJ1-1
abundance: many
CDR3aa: CASRGNMNTEAFF

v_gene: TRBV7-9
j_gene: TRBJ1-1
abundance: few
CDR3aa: CAAQGEWNTEAFF

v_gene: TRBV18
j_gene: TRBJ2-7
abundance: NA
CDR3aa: CASSPQGAEQYF

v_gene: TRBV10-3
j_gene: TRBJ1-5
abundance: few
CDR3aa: CAISESLGNQPQHF

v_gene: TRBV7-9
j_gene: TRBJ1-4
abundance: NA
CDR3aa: CASSSNTGKREKLFF

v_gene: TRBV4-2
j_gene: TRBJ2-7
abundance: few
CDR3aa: CASSHEKTGGSYEQYF

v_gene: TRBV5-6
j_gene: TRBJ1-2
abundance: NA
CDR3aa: CASSSEQGLVGYTF

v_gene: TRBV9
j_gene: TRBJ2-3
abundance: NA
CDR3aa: CASSTRLAGFTDTQYF

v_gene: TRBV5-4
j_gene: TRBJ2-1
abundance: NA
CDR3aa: CASSLAPSGGANEQFF

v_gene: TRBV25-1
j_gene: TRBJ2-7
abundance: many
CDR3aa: CASSDAGGGSYEQYF

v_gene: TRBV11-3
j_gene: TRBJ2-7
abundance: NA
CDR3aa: CASSLTPGVGEQYF

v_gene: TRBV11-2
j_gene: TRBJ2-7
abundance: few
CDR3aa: CASSLVGSLTYEQYF

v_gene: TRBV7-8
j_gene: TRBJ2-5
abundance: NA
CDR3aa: CASSLNEQETQYF

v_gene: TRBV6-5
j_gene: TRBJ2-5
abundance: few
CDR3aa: CASRTGLEQETQYF

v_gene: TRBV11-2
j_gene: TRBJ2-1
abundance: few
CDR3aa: CASSLAVSEQFF

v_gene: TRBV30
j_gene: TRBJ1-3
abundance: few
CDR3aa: CAWSVRDRGRNTIYF

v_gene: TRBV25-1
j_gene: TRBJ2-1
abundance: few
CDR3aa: CASSEVGRGNEQFF

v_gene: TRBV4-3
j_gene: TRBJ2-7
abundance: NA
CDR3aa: CASSQENTGSHEQYF

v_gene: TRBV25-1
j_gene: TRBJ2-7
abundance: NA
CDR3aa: CASSEGQEAWYEQYF

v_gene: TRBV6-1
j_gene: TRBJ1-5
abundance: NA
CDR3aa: CASGGQASNQPQHF

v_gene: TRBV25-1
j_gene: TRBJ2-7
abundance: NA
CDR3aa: CASSEYFADSNEQYF

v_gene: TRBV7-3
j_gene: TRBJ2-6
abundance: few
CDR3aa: CASSSRRGAVSGANVLTF

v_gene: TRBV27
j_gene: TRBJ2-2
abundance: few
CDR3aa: CASKFDRDRGYNTGELFF

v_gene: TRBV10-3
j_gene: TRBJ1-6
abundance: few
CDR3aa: CAISGAGGGVDSPLHF

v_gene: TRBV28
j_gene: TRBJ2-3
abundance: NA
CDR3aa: CASSPKLDTQYF

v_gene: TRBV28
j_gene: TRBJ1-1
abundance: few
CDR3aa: CASDRRGLSPGAFF

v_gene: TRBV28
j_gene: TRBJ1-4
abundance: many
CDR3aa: CASRADRNEKLFF

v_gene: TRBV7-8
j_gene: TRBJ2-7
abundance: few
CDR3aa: CASSQGDRGSEQYF

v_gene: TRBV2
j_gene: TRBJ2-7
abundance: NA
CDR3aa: CASSGDRGNEQYF

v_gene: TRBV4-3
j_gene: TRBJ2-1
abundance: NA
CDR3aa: CASSLAGGFGEQFF

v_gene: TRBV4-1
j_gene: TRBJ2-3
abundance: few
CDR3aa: CASSQVLSSTDTQYF

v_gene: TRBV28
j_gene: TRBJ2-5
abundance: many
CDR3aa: CASSPDRGFQETQYF

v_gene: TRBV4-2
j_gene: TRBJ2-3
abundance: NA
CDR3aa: CASSSTGLDTQYF

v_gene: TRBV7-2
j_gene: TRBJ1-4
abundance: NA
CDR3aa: CASSLQGGNEKLFF

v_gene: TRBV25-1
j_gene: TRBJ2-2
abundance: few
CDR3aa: CASSGTRTNTGELFF

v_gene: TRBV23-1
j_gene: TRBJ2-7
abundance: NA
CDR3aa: CASSHDRGRFYEQYF

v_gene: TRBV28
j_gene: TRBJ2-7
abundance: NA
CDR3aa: CASSSGQGAAYEQYF

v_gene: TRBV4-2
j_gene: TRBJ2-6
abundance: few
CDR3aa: CASSPNLAGGSSGANVLTF

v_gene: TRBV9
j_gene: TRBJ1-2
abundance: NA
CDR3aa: CASSRGQGATYGYTF

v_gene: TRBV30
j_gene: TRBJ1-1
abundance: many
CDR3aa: CASTRQGMNTEAFF